These 24 T cell receptor beta chains were all obtained from the same sample, sequenced in a study of T cells after yellow fever vaccination. Using its own MiXCR run on the 5' RACE reads, TCRdb lists one record per CDR3 protein. This table has 450,000 to 600,000 distinct CDR3 sequences, approximately 12% appearing once. The material was PBMCs, obtained on the day of the yellow fever booster vaccination. Receptors originate from a man in his thirties or forties who received the YFV17D yellow fever vaccine.

V usage is TRBV7-2 and J usage is TRBJ1-5, with 9 bases aligning to TRBD1. The CDR3 has 16 amino acids. Germline CDR1 SGHTA, CDR2 FQGNSA. V shed 5 bases and J 5 bases; nucleotides not matched to a gene: 10. Written as DNA, the CDR3 is TGTGCCAGCAGCAGAGACGGGGACAGGGCCTATCAGCCCCAGCATTTT. Residues: CASSRDGDRAYQPQHF.

The sample holds a few counts of this clonotype. The rearrangement links TRBV20-1 to TRBJ1-2, with a possible D match to TRBD1 (6 bases). This CDR3 has 11 amino acids. Between the trimmed V and J ends, which lost 5 bases and 12 bases, there was a span of 16 bases. Germline V gene data show CDR1 as DFQATT and CDR2 as SNEGSKA (reference sequence). The CDR3 sequence: CSASYAGAHTF. The CDR3 DNA sequence: TGCAGTGCTTCCTATGCAGGGGCCCACACCTTC.

The J gene is TRBJ2-1, the V gene TRBV29-1; 7 bases agree with TRBD1. Germline loops: CDR1 SQVTM, CDR2 ANQGSEA. J gave up 4 bases and V 5 bases, and 5 bases lay outside the gene matches. The CDR3 is 13 residues long. CDR3 region: CSVYGTAYNEQFF. In DNA, the CDR3 is TGCAGCGTTTACGGGACAGCGTACAATGAGCAGTTCTTC.

The rearrangement uses TRBV12-3 or TRBV12-4 and TRBJ1-2; D gene ambiguous. This CDR3 contains 12 residues. V was shortened by 6 bases and J by 2 bases, with 7 bases between the two germline ends. CDR3 loop: CASSATNYGYTF. The CDR3 DNA reads as TGTGCCAGCAGCGCTACGAACTATGGCTACACCTTC.

Points on this clonotype: A junction boundary mismatches the germline segment, possibly from a read error. The chain links TRBV29-1 to TRBJ2-5; perhaps D is TRBD1 or TRBD2 (5 bases each). Germline loops: CDR1 SQVTM, CDR2 ANQGSEA. This CDR3 region has 13 residues. This CDR3 is CSVAGTLQVTQYF. CDR3 bases: TGCAGCGTCGCCGGGACGTTACAAGTGACCCAGTACTTC.

The chain joins TRBV5-1 to TRBJ1-4; maybe TRBD1 (6 bases). Trimming shortened V by 3 bases and J by 7 bases, and 16 bases separated the two germline ends. Germline-derived CDR1 and CDR2 are SGHRS and YFSETQ. This CDR3 is 15 amino acids long. The CDR3 DNA reads as TGCGCCAGCAGCTACAACGGGGGGCTAGGTGAAAAACTGTTTTTT. Residues: CASSYNGGLGEKLFF.

This clonotype was found a few times. The chain has TRBV5-8 and TRBJ2-2; no clear D gene. Germline lookup yields CDR1 SGHTS and CDR2 YDEGEE. V was clipped by 7 bases and J by 2 bases, with 12 bases between them. CDR3 length: 14 amino acids. The CDR3 is CASVDMFNTGELFF. Here the CDR3 DNA reads TGTGCCAGCGTCGACATGTTTAACACCGGGGAGCTGTTTTTT. Filled out from reference TRBV5-8 and TRBJ2-2, the complete variable domain reads EAGVTQSPTHLIKTRGQQATLRCSPISGHTSVYWYQQALGLGLQFLLWYDEGEERNRGNFPPRFSGRQFPNYSSELNVNALELEDSALYLCASVDMFNTGELFFGEGSRLTVL.

The V and J genes are TRBV11-2 and TRBJ2-7, with TRBD2 matching over 11 bases. Trimming cost V 4 bases and J 5 bases; bases outside gene matches: 16. This CDR3 region has 18 residues. Germline V gene lookup returns CDR1 SGHAT and CDR2 FQNNGV. The CDR3 region has the DNA TGTGCCAGCAGCTCGCTGCACACCAAGACTAGCGGGAAGAACGAGCAGTACTTC. Its translation is CASSSLHTKTSGKNEQYF.

In this sample, this clonotype turned up a few times. This chain connects TRBV5-6 to TRBJ2-1; 12 bases map to TRBD2. In germline, CDR1 is SGHDT, CDR2 YYEEEE. J gave up 6 bases and V 0 bases, and 4 bases lay outside the gene matches. The CDR3 has 16 amino acids. The CDR3 here is CASSLGLAGGPNEQFF. DNA for the CDR3: TGTGCCAGCAGCTTGGGGCTAGCGGGAGGGCCCAATGAGCAGTTCTTC.

This clonotype has just a few counts. The rearrangement links TRBV3-1 to TRBJ2-5; D may be TRBD1 or TRBD2 (5 bases each). The CDR3 runs to 15 residues. Germline V gene data show CDR1 as LGHDT and CDR2 as YNNKEL (reference sequence). V was trimmed by 4 bases and J by 2 bases, leaving 14 bases between them. The DNA for the CDR3 is TGTGCCAGCAGCCGATACCCGGGGCCTCAAGAGACCCAGTACTTC. It specifies CASSRYPGPQETQYF.

This clonotype was seen a few times. The CDR3 DNA sequence: TGTGCCAGCAGCTTAGGTGCGGGAGGGAACGAGCAGTACTTC. Translated: CASSLGAGGNEQYF. This sequence joins TRBV7-2 and TRBJ2-7; 9 nucleotides match TRBD2. Germline-derived CDR1 and CDR2 are SGHTA and FQGNSA. V shed 1 base and J 5 bases; nucleotides not matched to a gene: 3. The CDR3 is 14 residues long.

The chain is built from TRBV6-2 or TRBV6-3 and TRBJ2-5, with D possibly being TRBD2 (6 bases). CDR1 MNHEY and CDR2 SVGEGT come from the germline V gene. The CDR3 covers 14 residues. Deletions cut 6 bases from V and 4 bases from J, with 15 bases between. The CDR3 DNA reads TGTGCCAGCAGCCTGAGCGTGGAGGGAGAGACCCAGTACTTC. Translation gives CASSLSVEGETQYF.

There are a few counts of this clonotype. This chain uses TRBV29-1 with TRBJ2-1; no clear D. V lost 4 bases and J 8 bases, leaving 6 bases between the germline ends. There are 10 residues in the CDR3. Germline-derived CDR1 and CDR2 are SQVTM and ANQGSEA. The CDR3 is CSVVVHEQFF. The CDR3 DNA is TGCAGCGTTGTAGTCCATGAGCAGTTCTTC.

The rearrangement links TRBV7-2 to TRBJ2-2; 9 bases are shared with TRBD2. The J segment lost 0 bases and the V segment lost 5 bases, leaving 7 bases of the junction unmatched. There are 17 residues in the CDR3. Germline V gene data show CDR1 as SGHTA and CDR2 as FQGNSA. This CDR3 is CASSPQAGGPNTGELFF. The CDR3 DNA is TGTGCCAGCAGCCCCCAAGCGGGAGGACCGAACACCGGGGAGCTGTTTTTT.

This clonotype showed up just a few times. The rearrangement links TRBV20-1 to TRBJ2-3; the match to TRBD2 covers 12 bases. From germline, CDR1 is DFQATT and CDR2 SNEGSKA (reference sequence). The CDR3 has 16 residues. J was trimmed by 3 bases and V by 6 bases; bases with no gene match: 10. CDR3 loop: CSATILAGGRTDTQYF. CDR3 DNA sequence: TGCAGTGCAACTATTCTAGCGGGAGGGAGGACAGATACGCAGTATTTT.

V gene TRBV15 combines with J gene TRBJ2-5, with D unresolved. This CDR3 is built from 15 residues. CDR1 and CDR2 from the germline V gene are LNHNV and YYDKDF (reference sequence). Trimming removed 2 bases at V and 5 bases at J, with 15 bases between. CDR3 sequence: CATSRPQDNLETQYF. The CDR3 coding sequence is TGTGCCACCAGCAGACCTCAAGACAATTTGGAGACCCAGTACTTC.

The chain has TRBV27 and TRBJ2-1; 11 positions agree with TRBD2. CDR1 and CDR2 (germline): MNHEY, SMNVEV (reference sequence). V shed 8 bases, J shed 3 bases, and the junction held 6 bases outside the gene matches. This CDR3 is built from 15 residues. DNA of the CDR3: TGTGCCAGCGCCCCCGGACTAGCGGGCTACAATGAGCAGTTCTTC. Amino acids: CASAPGLAGYNEQFF.

There are a few counts of this clonotype. J is TRBJ1-3 and V is TRBV24-1, with D possibly being TRBD1 (5 bases). Per the germline V gene, CDR1 is KGHDR and CDR2 is SFDVKD. Trimming removed 4 bases at V and 9 bases at J, with 18 bases between. The CDR3 covers 15 residues. CDR3 residues: CATSDTRGHSGTIYF. Written as DNA, the CDR3 is TGTGCCACCAGTGACACCCGAGGACATTCCGGCACCATATATTTT.

The chain recombines TRBV15 with TRBJ2-3; D is uncertain. V lost 6 bases and J 1 base, leaving 8 bases between the germline ends. CDR1 is LNHNV, CDR2 YYDKDF, per germline (reference sequence). The CDR3 has 13 residues. In nucleotides, the CDR3 is TGTGCCACCAGTGGCCGGGGCACAGATACGCAGTATTTT. It yields the protein CATSGRGTDTQYF.

The chain employs TRBV7-2 and TRBJ1-4; 7 nucleotides agree with TRBD1. Germline loops: CDR1 SGHTA, CDR2 FQGNSA. The CDR3 loop spans 14 amino acids. V lost 5 bases and J lost 6; bases outside the gene matches: 6. The CDR3 is CASSPQGFHEKLFF. CDR3 in DNA: TGTGCCAGCAGCCCACAGGGGTTCCATGAAAAACTGTTTTTT.

The V call is TRBV27, the J call TRBJ1-4; D call uncertain. Per the germline V gene, CDR1 is MNHEY and CDR2 is SMNVEV (reference sequence). This CDR3 comprises 13 residues. Deletions cut 8 bases from V and 8 bases from J, with 15 bases between. CDR3 amino acids: CASCRTKGEKLFF. DNA for the CDR3: TGTGCCAGCTGCAGGACTAAGGGCGAAAAACTGTTTTTT.

The chain joins TRBV7-2 to TRBJ2-7; weak D call: TRBD2 (6 bases). The CDR3 loop spans 12 amino acids. The V end lost 5 bases, the J end lost 7 bases, and 12 bases lay between the germline ends. Per the germline V gene, CDR1 is SGHTA and CDR2 is FQGNSA. CDR3 DNA sequence: TGTGCCAGCAGCCCGGGACTCCCAGAGCAGTACTTC. This gives the protein CASSPGLPEQYF. Looking up the rest from reference TRBV7-2 and TRBJ2-7 gives the full variable domain: GAGVSQSPSNKVTEKGKDVELRCDPISGHTALYWYRQSLGQGLEFLIYFQGNSAPDKSGLPSDRFSAERTGGSVSTLTIQRTQQEDSAVYLCASSPGLPEQYFGPGTRLTVT.

This chain uses TRBV21-1 with TRBJ1-5. TRBV21-1 is assigned pseudogene status. The CDR3 loop spans 14 amino acids. The CDR3 nucleotides are TGTGCCAGCAGCAAATTGCCAGGAAATCAGCCCCAGCATTTT. Residues: CASSKLPGNQPQHF.

This chain connects TRBV7-3 to TRBJ2-5; D might be TRBD2 (6 bases). V was pared by 3 bases and J by 7 bases, with 12 bases between. The germline gives CDR1 SGHTA, CDR2 FQGTGA. The CDR3 has 13 residues. CDR3 DNA: TGTGCCAGCAGCTTTGGAGGGAAGGCGACCCAGTACTTC. Protein product: CASSFGGKATQYF.